This is a list of T cell receptor beta chains from one sample in a study of a mutant IDH1 vaccine in newly diagnosed glioma. Profiling relied on immunoSEQ multiplex PCR, and the TCRdb table lists in-frame clones only, not all of them. Of tens of thousands of clones detected, 82% appear once; the ten largest clones hold 15% to 20%. These receptors have no known antigen. The sequencing here drew on PBMCs, taken from a glioma patient whose treatment included an IDH1 peptide vaccine. Receptor source: a man aged 18 to 35 with glioma. Some clones in this sample may be carry-over from other donors' samples. The CDR3 runs from the conserved cysteine through the conserved F or W. D genes are given only for firm matches. Part of the rows lack a size; the others show once, few, many or a class for expanded clones.

V	size	J	D	length	CDR3	DNA
TRBV25-1	NA	TRBJ2-7	TRBD1	13	CASRRTGFYEQYF	TGTGCCAGCAGGAGGACAGGTTTCTACGAGCAGTACTTC
TRBV6-5	NA	TRBJ2-1	TRBD1	15	CASSPQDRVFNEQFF	TGTGCCAGCAGCCCCCAGGACAGGGTTTTCAATGAGCAGTTCTTC
TRBV6-5	NA	TRBJ1-2	NA	13	CASSYRGRYGYTF	TGTGCCAGCAGTTACAGGGGACGGTATGGCTACACCTTC
TRBV2	NA	TRBJ1-1	NA	13	CASNQGLGAEAFF	TGTGCCAGCAATCAGGGGTTGGGCGCTGAAGCTTTCTTT
TRBV11-2	NA	TRBJ1-5	NA	12	CASSTTVQPQHF	TGTGCCAGCAGCACGACGGTGCAGCCCCAGCATTTT
TRBV15	NA	TRBJ1-5	NA	15	CATSRSGSGNQPQHF	TGTGCCACCAGCAGGTCAGGTTCCGGCAATCAGCCCCAGCATTTT
TRBV6-5	NA	TRBJ2-7	TRBD1	16	CASSYWSGQGAYEQYF	TGTGCCAGCAGTTACTGGTCGGGACAGGGGGCCTACGAGCAGTACTTC
TRBV13	NA	TRBJ2-5	NA	13	CASSLYREETQYF	TGTGCCAGCAGCTTGTACAGGGAAGAGACCCAGTACTTC
TRBV7-9	NA	TRBJ2-7	TRBD2	17	CASSAASGSIPGYEQYF	TGTGCCAGCAGCGCCGCTAGCGGGAGTATCCCCGGCTACGAGCAGTACTTC
TRBV19	once	TRBJ1-3	NA	13	CASSPSTANTIYF	TGTGCCAGTAGTCCCTCCACTGCAAACACCATATATTTT
TRBV9	NA	TRBJ2-3	TRBD2	17	CASSVSIGGRTTDTQYF	TGTGCCAGCAGCGTAAGTATTGGCGGGAGGACCACAGATACGCAGTATTTT
TRBV25-1	NA	TRBJ2-7	NA	13	CASSRDATYEQYF	TGTGCCAGCAGCAGGGATGCAACCTACGAGCAGTACTTC
TRBV7-9	NA	TRBJ1-1	NA	15	CASSSRNGVNTEAFF	TGTGCCAGCAGCTCAAGAAATGGGGTGAACACTGAAGCTTTCTTT
TRBV4-3	NA	TRBJ1-2	NA	14	CASSQDKGYSGYTF	TGCGCCAGCAGCCAAGATAAGGGGTATAGTGGCTACACCTTC
TRBV9	NA	TRBJ2-2	NA	15	CASSGGAPNTGELFF	TGTGCCAGCAGTGGGGGGGCTCCGAACACCGGGGAGCTGTTTTTT